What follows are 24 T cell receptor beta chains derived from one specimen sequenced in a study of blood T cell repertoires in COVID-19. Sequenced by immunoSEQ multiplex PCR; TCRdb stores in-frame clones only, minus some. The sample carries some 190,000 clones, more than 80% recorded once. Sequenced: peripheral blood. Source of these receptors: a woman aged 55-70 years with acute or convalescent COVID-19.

The chain's CDR3 is CASSLLGRDYEQYV. The CDR3 DNA is TGTGCCAGCAGCCTCCTCGGCCGGGACTACGAGCAGTACGTC. The genes are TRBV11-3 and TRBJ2-7, with D maybe TRBD2 (5 bases). The CDR3 has 14 residues. CDR1 and CDR2 (germline): SGHNT, YENEEA. V dropped 5 bases and J dropped 3 bases, with 14 bases sitting between them.

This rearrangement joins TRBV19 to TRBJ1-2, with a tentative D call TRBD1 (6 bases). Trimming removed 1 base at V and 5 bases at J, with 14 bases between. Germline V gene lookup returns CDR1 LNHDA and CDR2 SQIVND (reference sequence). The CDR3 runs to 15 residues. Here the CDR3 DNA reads TGTGCCAGTAGTATAGTAGCGGGACAAAAGTATGGCTACACCTTC. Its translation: CASSIVAGQKYGYTF.

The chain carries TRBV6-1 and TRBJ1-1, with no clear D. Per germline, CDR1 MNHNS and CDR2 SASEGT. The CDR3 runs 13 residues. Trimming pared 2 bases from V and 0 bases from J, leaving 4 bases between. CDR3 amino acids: CASSESMNTEAFF. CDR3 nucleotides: TGTGCCAGCAGTGAAAGCATGAACACTGAAGCTTTCTTT.

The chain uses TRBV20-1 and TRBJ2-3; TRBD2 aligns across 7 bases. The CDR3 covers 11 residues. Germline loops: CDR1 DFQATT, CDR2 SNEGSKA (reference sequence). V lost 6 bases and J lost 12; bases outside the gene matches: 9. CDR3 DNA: TGCAGTGCAAGCGGTCTAGCGGACCAGTATTTT. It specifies CSASGLADQYF.

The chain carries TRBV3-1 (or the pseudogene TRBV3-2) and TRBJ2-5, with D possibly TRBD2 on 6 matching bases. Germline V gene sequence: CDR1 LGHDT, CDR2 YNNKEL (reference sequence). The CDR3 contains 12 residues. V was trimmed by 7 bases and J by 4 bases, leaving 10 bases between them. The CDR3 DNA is TGTGCCAGCAAGGTGGGGGGAGAGACCCAGTACTTC. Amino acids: CASKVGGETQYF.

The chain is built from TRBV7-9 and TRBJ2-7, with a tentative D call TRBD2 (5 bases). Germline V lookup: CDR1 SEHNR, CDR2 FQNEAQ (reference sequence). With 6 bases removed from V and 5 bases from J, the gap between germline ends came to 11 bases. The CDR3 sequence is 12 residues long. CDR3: CASSSDFHEQYF. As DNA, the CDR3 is TGTGCCAGCAGTTCGGACTTCCACGAGCAGTACTTC. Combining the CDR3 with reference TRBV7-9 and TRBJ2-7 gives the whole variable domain DTGVSQNPRHKITKRGQNVTFRCDPISEHNRLYWYRQTLGQGPEFLTYFQNEAQLEKSRLLSDRFSAERPKGSFSTLEIQRTEQGDSAMYLCASSSDFHEQYFGPGTRLTVT.

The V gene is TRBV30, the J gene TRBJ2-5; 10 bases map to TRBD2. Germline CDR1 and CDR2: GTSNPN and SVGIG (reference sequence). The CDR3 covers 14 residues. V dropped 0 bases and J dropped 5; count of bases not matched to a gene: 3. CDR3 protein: CAWSVLAGDETQYF. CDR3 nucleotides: TGTGCCTGGAGTGTGCTAGCGGGAGACGAGACCCAGTACTTC.

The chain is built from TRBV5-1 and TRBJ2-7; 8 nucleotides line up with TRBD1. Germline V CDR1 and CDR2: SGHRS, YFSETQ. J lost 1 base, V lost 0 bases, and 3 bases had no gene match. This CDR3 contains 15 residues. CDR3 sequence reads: CASSLGGTGSYEQYV. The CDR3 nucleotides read TGCGCCAGCAGCTTGGGGGGGACAGGTTCCTACGAGCAGTACGTC.

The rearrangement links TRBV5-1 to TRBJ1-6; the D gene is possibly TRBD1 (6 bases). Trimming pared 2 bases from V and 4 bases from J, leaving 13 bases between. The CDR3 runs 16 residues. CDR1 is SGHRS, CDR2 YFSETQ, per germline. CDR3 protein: CASSFNEGVYNSPLHF. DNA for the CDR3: TGCGCCAGCAGCTTTAATGAGGGGGTATATAATTCACCCCTCCACTTT.

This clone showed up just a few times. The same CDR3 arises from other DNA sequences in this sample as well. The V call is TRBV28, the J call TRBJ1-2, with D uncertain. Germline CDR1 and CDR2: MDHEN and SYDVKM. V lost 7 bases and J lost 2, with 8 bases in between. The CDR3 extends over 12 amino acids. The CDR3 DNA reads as TGTGCCAGCACAACAGTCAACTATGGCTACACCTTC. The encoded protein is CASTTVNYGYTF.

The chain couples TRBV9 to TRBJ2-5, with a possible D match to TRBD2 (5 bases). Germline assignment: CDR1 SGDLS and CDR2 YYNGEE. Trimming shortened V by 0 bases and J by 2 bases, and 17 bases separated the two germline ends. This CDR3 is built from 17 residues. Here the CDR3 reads CASSVEAASSGQETQYF. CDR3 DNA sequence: TGTGCCAGCAGCGTAGAGGCGGCTAGCTCTGGGCAAGAGACCCAGTACTTC.

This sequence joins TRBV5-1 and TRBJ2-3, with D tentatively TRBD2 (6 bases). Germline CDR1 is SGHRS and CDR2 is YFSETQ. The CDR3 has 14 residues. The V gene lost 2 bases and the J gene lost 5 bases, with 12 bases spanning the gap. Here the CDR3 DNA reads TGCGCCAGCAGCTTACTAGCTGGAATAGATACGCAGTATTTT. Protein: CASSLLAGIDTQYF.

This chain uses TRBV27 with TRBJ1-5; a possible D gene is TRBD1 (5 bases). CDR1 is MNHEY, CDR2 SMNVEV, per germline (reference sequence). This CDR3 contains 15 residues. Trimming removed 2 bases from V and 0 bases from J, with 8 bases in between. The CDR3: CASSLTGYSNQPQHF. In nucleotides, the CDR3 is TGTGCCAGCAGTTTAACAGGTTATAGCAATCAGCCCCAGCATTTT.

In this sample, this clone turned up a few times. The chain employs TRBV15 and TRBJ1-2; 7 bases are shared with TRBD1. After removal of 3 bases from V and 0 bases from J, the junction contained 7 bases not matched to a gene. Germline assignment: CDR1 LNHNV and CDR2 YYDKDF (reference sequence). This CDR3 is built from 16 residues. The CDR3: CATSREGAVANYGYTF. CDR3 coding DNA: TGTGCCACCAGCAGGGAGGGGGCGGTAGCTAACTATGGCTACACCTTC. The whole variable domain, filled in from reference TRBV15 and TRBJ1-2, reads DAMVIQNPRYQVTQFGKPVTLSCSQTLNHNVMYWYQQKSSQAPKLLFHYYDKDFNNEADTPDNFQSRRPNTSFCFLDIRSPGLGDTAMYLCATSREGAVANYGYTFGSGTRLTVV.

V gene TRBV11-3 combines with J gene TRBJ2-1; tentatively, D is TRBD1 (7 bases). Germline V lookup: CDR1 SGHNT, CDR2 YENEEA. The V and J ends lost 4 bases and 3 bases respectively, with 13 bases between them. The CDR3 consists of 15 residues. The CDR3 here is CASSSGGTFYNEQFF. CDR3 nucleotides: TGTGCCAGCAGCTCAGGGGGGACCTTCTACAATGAGCAGTTCTTC. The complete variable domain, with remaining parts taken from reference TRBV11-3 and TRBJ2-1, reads EAGVVQSPRYKIIEKKQPVAFWCNPISGHNTLYWYLQNLGQGPELLIRYENEEAVDDSQLPKDRFSAERLKGVDSTLKIQPAELGDSAVYLCASSSGGTFYNEQFFGPGTRLTVL.

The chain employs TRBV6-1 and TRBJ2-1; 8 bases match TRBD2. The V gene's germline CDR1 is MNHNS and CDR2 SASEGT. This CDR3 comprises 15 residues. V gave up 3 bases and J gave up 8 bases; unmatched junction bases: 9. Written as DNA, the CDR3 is TGTGCCAGCAGTGATTTTGCGGGAGGAGGTGATGAGCAGTTCTTC. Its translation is CASSDFAGGGDEQFF.

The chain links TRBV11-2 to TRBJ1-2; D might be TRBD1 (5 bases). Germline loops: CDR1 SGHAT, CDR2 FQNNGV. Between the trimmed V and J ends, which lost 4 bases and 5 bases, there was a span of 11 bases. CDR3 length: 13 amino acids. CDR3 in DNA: TGTGCCAGCAGCTCCTCGGGGGGATATGGCTACACCTTC. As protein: CASSSSGGYGYTF.

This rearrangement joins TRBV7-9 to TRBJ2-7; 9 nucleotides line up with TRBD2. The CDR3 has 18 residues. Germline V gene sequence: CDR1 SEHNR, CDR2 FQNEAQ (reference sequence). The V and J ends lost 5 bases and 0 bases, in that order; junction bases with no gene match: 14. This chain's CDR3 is CASSPPAGASGNSYEQYV. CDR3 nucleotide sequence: TGTGCCAGCAGCCCTCCAGCGGGGGCTAGCGGGAACTCCTACGAGCAGTACGTC.

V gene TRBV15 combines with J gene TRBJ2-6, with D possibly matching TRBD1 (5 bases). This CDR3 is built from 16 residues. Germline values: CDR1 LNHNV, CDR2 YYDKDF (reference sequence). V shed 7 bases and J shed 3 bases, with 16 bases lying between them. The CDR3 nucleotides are TGTGCCACCAAGGGGAAGGATACGGGTGGGGCCAACGTCCTGACTTTC. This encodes CATKGKDTGGANVLTF.

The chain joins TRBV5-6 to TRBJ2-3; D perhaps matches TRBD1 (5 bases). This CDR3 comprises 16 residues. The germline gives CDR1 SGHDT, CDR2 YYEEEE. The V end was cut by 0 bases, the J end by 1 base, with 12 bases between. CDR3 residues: CASSLGGPRGTDTQYF. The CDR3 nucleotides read TGTGCCAGCAGCTTGGGGGGCCCAAGGGGCACAGATACGCAGTATTTT.

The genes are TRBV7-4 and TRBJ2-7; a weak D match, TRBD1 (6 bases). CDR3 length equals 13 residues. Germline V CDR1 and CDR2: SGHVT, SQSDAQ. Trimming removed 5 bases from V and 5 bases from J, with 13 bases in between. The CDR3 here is CASSTWGRNEQYF. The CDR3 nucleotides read TGTGCCAGCAGCACCTGGGGGCGGAACGAGCAGTACTTC. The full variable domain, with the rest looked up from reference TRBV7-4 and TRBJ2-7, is GAGVSQSPRYKVAKRGRDVALRCDSISGHVTLYWYRQTLGQGSEVLTYSQSDAQRDKSGRPSGRFSAERPERSVSTLKIQRTEQGDSAVYLCASSTWGRNEQYFGPGTRLTVT.

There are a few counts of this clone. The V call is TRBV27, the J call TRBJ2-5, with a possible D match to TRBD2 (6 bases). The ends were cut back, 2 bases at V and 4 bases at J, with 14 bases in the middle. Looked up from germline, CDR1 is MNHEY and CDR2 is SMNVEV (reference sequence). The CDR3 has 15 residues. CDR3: CASSLEGRRGETQYF. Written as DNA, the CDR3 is TGTGCCAGCAGTTTAGAAGGGAGGAGAGGAGAGACCCAGTACTTC.

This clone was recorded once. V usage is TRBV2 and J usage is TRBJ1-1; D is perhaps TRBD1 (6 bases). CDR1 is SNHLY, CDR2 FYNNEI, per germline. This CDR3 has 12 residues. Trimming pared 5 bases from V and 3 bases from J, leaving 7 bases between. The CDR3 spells CASSTGYTEAFF. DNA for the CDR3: TGTGCCAGCAGTACAGGGTACACTGAAGCTTTCTTT.

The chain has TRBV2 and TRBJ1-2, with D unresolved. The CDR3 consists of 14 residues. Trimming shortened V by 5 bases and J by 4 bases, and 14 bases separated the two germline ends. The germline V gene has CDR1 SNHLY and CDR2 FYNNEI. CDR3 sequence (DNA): TGTGCCAGCAGTTCGGACGGGAGGAGCTATGGCTACACCTTC. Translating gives CASSSDGRSYGYTF.